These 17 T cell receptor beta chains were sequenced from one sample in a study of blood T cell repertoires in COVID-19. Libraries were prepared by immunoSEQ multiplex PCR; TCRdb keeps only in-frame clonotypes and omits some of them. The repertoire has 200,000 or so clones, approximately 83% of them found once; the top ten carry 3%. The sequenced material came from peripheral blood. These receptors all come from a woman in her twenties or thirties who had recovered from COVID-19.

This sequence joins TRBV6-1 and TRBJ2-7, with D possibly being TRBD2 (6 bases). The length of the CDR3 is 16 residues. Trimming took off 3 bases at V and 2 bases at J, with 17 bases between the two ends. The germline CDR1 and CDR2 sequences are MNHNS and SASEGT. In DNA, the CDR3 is TGTGCCAGCAGTGAGGAGGAGCGGACTATACCCTACGAGCAGTACTTC. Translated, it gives CASSEEERTIPYEQYF.

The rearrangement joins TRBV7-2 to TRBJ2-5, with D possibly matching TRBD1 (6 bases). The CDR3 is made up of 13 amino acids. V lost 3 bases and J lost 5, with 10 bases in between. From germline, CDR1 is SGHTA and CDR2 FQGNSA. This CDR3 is CASSFNRAETQYF. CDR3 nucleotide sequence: TGTGCCAGCAGCTTCAACAGGGCTGAGACCCAGTACTTC.

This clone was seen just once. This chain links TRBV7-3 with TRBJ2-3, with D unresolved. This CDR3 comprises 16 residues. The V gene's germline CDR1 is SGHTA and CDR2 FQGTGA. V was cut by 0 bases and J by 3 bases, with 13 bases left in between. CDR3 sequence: CASSLTGFLGTDTQYF. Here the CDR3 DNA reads TGTGCCAGCAGCTTAACTGGGTTCCTAGGAACAGATACGCAGTATTTT.

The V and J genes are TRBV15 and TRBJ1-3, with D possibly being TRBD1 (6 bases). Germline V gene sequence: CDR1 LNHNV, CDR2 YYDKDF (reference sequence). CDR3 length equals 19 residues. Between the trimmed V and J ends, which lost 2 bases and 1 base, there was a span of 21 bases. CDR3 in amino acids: CATSRIYPAGAWSGNTIYF. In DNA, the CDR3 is TGTGCCACCAGCAGAATCTACCCCGCAGGGGCTTGGTCTGGAAACACCATATATTTT. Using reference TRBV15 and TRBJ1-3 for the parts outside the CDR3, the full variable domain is DAMVIQNPRYQVTQFGKPVTLSCSQTLNHNVMYWYQQKSSQAPKLLFHYYDKDFNNEADTPDNFQSRRPNTSFCFLDIRSPGLGDTAMYLCATSRIYPAGAWSGNTIYFGEGSWLTVV.

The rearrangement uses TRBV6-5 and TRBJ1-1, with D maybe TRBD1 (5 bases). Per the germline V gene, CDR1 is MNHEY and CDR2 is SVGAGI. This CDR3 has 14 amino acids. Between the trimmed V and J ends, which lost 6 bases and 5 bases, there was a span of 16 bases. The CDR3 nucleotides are TGTGCCAGCAGCTACCCCAGGGAGGGGACTGAAGCTTTCTTT. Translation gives CASSYPREGTEAFF.

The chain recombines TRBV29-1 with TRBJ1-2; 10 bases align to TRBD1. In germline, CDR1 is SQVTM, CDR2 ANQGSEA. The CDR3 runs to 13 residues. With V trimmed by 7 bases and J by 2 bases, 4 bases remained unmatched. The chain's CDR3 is CSARTGGNYGYTF. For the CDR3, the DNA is TGCAGCGCCCGGACAGGGGGAAACTATGGCTACACCTTC.

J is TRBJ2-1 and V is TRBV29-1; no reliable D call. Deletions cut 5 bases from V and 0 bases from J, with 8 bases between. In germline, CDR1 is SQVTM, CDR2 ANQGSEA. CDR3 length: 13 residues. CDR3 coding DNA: TGCAGCGTTCCAGGTAGCTCCTACAATGAGCAGTTCTTC. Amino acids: CSVPGSSYNEQFF.

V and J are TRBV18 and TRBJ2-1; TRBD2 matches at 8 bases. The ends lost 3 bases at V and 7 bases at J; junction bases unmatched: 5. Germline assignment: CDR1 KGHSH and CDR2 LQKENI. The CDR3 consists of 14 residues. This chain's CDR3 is CASSPPSGSNEQFF. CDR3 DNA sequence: TGTGCCAGCTCACCCCCGAGCGGGAGTAATGAGCAGTTCTTC.

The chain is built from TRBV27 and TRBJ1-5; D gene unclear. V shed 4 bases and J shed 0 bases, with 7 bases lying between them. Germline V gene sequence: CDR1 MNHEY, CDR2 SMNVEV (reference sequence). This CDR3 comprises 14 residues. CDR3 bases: TGTGCCAGCAGTTACAAGAATAGCAATCAGCCCCAGCATTTT. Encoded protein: CASSYKNSNQPQHF.

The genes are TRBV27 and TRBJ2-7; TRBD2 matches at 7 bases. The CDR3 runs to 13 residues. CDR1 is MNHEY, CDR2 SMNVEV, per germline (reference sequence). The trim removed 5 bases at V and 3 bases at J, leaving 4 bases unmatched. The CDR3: CASSIPSGYEQYF. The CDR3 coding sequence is TGTGCCAGCAGTATTCCTAGCGGCTACGAGCAGTACTTC.

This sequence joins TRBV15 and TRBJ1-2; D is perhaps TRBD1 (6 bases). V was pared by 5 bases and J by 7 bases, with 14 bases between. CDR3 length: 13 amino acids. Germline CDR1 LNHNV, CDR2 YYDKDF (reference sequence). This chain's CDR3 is CATSFGGAGGYTF. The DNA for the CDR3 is TGTGCCACCAGCTTCGGGGGGGCCGGTGGCTACACCTTC.

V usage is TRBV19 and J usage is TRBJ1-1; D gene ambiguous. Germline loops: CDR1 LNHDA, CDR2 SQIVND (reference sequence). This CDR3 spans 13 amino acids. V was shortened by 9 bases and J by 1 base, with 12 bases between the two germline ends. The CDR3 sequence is CASSPLGNTEAFF. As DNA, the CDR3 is TGTGCCAGCTCCCCTCTAGGGAACACTGAAGCTTTCTTT. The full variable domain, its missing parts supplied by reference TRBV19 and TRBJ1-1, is DGGITQSPKYLFRKEGQNVTLSCEQNLNHDAMYWYRQDPGQGLRLIYYSQIVNDFQKGDIAEGYSVSREKKESFPLTVTSAQKNPTAFYLCASSPLGNTEAFFGQGTRLTVV.

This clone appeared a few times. The CDR3 region has the DNA TGTGCCAGCCTTAAGGGGACAGAATATAGCAATCAGCCCCAGCATTTT. Its protein product is CASLKGTEYSNQPQHF. This sequence joins TRBV19 and TRBJ1-5; TRBD1 matches at 7 bases. The germline gives CDR1 LNHDA, CDR2 SQIVND (reference sequence). The CDR3 extends over 16 amino acids. Unmatched junction bases numbered 11, after V lost 9 bases and J lost 0 bases.

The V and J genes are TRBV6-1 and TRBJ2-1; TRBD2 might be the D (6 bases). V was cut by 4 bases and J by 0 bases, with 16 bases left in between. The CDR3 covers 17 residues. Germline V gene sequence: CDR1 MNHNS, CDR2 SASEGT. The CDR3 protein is CASSGTRRESSYNEQFF. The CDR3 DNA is TGTGCCAGCAGTGGAACGAGACGGGAGAGCTCCTACAATGAGCAGTTCTTC.

CDR3: CASSLGGKDTGELFF. The CDR3 DNA follows: TGTGCCAGCAGCTTGGGCGGGAAAGACACCGGGGAGCTGTTTTTT. The rearrangement joins TRBV5-4 to TRBJ2-2, with a possible D match to TRBD2 (6 bases). Per germline, CDR1 SGHNT and CDR2 YYREEE (reference sequence). The CDR3 extends over 15 amino acids. Trimming cost V 0 bases and J 3 bases, with 9 bases left between them.

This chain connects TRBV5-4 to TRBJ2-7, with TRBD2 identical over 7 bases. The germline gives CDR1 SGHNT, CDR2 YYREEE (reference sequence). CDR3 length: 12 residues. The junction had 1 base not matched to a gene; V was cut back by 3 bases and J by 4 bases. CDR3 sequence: CASSWGGYEQYF. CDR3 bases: TGTGCCAGCAGCTGGGGGGGGTACGAGCAGTACTTC.

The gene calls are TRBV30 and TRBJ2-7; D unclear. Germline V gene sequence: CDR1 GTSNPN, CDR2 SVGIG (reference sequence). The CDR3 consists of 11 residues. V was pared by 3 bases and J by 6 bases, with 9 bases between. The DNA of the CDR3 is TGTGCCTGGAGATACGGGTTCGAGCAGTACTTC. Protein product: CAWRYGFEQYF.